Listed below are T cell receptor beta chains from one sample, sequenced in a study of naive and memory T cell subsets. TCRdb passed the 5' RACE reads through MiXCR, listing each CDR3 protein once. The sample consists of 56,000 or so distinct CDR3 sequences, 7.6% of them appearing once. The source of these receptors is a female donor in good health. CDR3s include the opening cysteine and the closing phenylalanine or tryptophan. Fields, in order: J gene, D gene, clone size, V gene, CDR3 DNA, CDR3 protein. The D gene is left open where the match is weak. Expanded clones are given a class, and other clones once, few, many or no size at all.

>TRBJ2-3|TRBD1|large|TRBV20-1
TGCAGTGCTAGAGATGTCGGGACAGGGATTAGCACAGATACGCAGTATTTT
CSARDVGTGISTDTQYF
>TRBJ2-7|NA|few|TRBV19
TGTGCCAGTGAAGGGAGACGCGAGCAGTACTTC
CASEGRREQYF
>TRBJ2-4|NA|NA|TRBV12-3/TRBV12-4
TGTGCCAGCAGTTTAATGCTAGCGAAAAACATTCAGTACTTC
CASSLMLAKNIQYF
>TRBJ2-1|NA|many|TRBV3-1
TGTGCCAGCAGCCTCAACGATGAGCAGTTCTTC
CASSLNDEQFF
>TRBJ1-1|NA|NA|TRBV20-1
TGCAGTGCTAGATCCCCAGGGATGAACACTGAAGCTTTCTTT
CSARSPGMNTEAFF
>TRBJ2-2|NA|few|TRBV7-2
TGTGCCAGCAGCTTGGCTTATTCAGCCGGGGCGCGCCGGGAGCTGTTTTTT
CASSLAYSAGARRELFF
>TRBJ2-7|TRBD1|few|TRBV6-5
TGTGCCATTTCGAAGACTCCGGGACAGGCGATCCACGAGCAGTACTTC
CAISKTPGQAIHEQYF
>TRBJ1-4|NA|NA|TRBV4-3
TGCGCCAGCAGCCAATCCGGCGTGGGGATGGGTGAAAAACTGTTTTTT
CASSQSGVGMGEKLFF
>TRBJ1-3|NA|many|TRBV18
TGTGCCAGCTCACCACCGGGATCCCGGGGTGGAAACACCATATATTTT
CASSPPGSRGGNTIYF
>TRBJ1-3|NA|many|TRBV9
TGTGCCAGCAGCGTAGGGGGAGGAAACACCATATATTTT
CASSVGGGNTIYF
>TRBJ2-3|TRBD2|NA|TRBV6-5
TGTGCCAGGATTGGGGGGGGGATCACAGATACGCAGTATTTT
CARIGGGITDTQYF
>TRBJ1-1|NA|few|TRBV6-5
TGTGCCAGCAGTTACTCGAGGCAGGGTACTGAAGCTTTCTTT
CASSYSRQGTEAFF
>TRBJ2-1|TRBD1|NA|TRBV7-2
TGTGCCAGCAGCTCGGGACAGCCGGAGCAGTTCTTC
CASSSGQPEQFF
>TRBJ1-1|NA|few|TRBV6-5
TGTCCCAGCAGACCCAGGGGTGGGAACACTGAAGCTTTCTTT
CPSRPRGGNTEAFF
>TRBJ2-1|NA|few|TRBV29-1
TGCAGCGTTGCACTCAGGGGAAGAATAAACAATGAGCAGTTCTTC
CSVALRGRINNEQFF
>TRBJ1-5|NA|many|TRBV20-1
TGCAGTGCAAGTCAGGGGCTTAATCAGCCCCAGCATTTT
CSASQGLNQPQHF
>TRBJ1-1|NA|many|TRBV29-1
TGCAGCGTAGCCCCACATAACACTGAAGCTTTCTTT
CSVAPHNTEAFF
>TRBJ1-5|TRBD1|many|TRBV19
TGTGCCAGTTCCGGGACAGGACGGGGCAATCAGCCCCAGCATTTT
CASSGTGRGNQPQHF
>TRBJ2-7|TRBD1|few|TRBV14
TGTGCCAGCAGCCTCATCAGGGGGCCCTACGAGCAGTACTTC
CASSLIRGPYEQYF
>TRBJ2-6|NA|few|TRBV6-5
TGTGCCAGCAGTTACCTTCGCTCTGGGGCCAACGTCCTGACTTTC
CASSYLRSGANVLTF
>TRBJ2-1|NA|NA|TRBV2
TGTGCCAGCAGTGAGGGGGGGCCCTACAATGAGCAGTTCTTC
CASSEGGPYNEQFF
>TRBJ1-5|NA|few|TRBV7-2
TGTGCCAGCAGCTTAGCGGGCAGGGGAATTCAGCCCCAGCATTTT
CASSLAGRGIQPQHF
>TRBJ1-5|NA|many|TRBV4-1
TGCGCCAGCAGCCAATTATACAATCAGCCCCAGCATTTT
CASSQLYNQPQHF
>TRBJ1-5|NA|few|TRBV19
TGTGCCAGTACGAGGGACCTGGGGAGCAATCAGCCCCAGCATTTT
CASTRDLGSNQPQHF
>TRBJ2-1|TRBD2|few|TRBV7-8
TGTGCCAGCAGCTTAGTACGACTAGCGGGCAATGAGCAGTTCTTC
CASSLVRLAGNEQFF
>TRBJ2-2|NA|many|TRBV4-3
TGCGCCAGCAGCCAAGCCGGCGGGGCGAACACCGGGGAGCTGTTTTTT
CASSQAGGANTGELFF
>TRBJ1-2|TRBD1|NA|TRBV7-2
TGTGCCAGCAGCCACGGACAGGGCTATGGCTACACCTTC
CASSHGQGYGYTF
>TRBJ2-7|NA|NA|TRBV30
TGTGCCTGGAGTGTAGTAGTAGCTCCCTACGAGCAGTACTTC
CAWSVVVAPYEQYF
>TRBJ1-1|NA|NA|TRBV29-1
TGCAGCGCCGGAGGGAGCAACACTGAAGCTTTCTTT
CSAGGSNTEAFF
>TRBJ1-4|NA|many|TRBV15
TGTGCCACCAGCAGAAACAGAGTAGAGGAAAAACTGTTTTTT
CATSRNRVEEKLFF
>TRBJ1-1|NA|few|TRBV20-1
TGCAGTGCTAGGGCACTTGGCGCTTTCTTT
CSARALGAFF
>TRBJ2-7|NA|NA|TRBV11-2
TGTGCCAGCAGCTTTCACCTAGGGGACCGCACCACCTTTATAACCTACGAGCAGTACTTC
CASSFHLGDRTTFITYEQYF
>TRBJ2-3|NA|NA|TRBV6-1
TGTGCCAGCAGTGAAGCGCTTTCCACAGATACGCAGTATTTT
CASSEALSTDTQYF